Shown below are 14 T cell receptor beta chains from a single sample sequenced in a study of cytomegalovirus exposure and HLA in healthy donors. 60 Vbeta and 13 Jbeta primers were used in PCR. Generated by immunoSEQ multiplex PCR, the TCRdb table keeps only in-frame clones and is missing some. Among 98,000 or so clones listed, 70% to 80% were seen once. The sequencing sample was made of PBMCs. The receptors were gathered from a man aged 55 to 70 in good health and CMV-seropositive.

The V call is TRBV9, the J call TRBJ2-5; D gene unclear. The tail of the sequence fits TRBJ2-7 better, so the J call may be wrong. CDR1 and CDR2 (germline): SGDLS, YYNGEE. This CDR3 comprises 14 residues. The CDR3 DNA is TGTGCCAGCAGCGTAGAAGCAGGCCCCTACGAGCAGTACTTC. Its protein is CASSVEAGPYEQYF.

The V and J genes are TRBV7-9 and TRBJ1-1; TRBD1 matches 9 bases. Germline V gene sequence: CDR1 SEHNR, CDR2 FQNEAQ (reference sequence). The CDR3 loop spans 16 amino acids. The V segment lost 5 bases and the J segment 4 bases; nucleotides outside the gene matches: 11. The CDR3 loop is CASSALQGAGSTEAFF. In nucleotides, the CDR3 is TGTGCCAGCAGCGCCCTACAGGGGGCCGGGAGCACTGAAGCTTTCTTT.

Concerning this clone: One end of the junction is discordant with germline, which a read error may explain. The rearrangement joins TRBV7-9 to TRBJ1-6; D not resolved. From germline, CDR1 is SEHNR and CDR2 FQNEAQ (reference sequence). The CDR3 has 17 residues. The CDR3 coding sequence is TGTTCCAGCAGCTTATACGGGTTGGGCTCCTATAATTCACCCCTCCACTTT. It translates to CSSSLYGLGSYNSPLHF.

This chain uses TRBV15 with TRBJ2-5; TRBD2 aligns across 9 bases. The germline V gene has CDR1 LNHNV and CDR2 YYDKDF (reference sequence). Trimming took 1 base from V and 6 from J; bases not matched to a gene: 6. The CDR3 spans 15 residues. As DNA, the CDR3 is TGTGCCACCAGCAGAGCCCCTAGCGGGGTCCAGACCCAGTACTTC. Residues: CATSRAPSGVQTQYF.

This clone was detected once. The V and J genes are TRBV5-1 and TRBJ1-4; no firm D call. The CDR3 covers 14 residues. Trimming left V 3 bases short and J 1 base short, with 7 bases between. The germline V gene encodes CDR1 SGHRS and CDR2 YFSETQ. The chain's CDR3 is CASSWAGTNEKLFF. Here the CDR3 DNA reads TGCGCCAGCAGCTGGGCTGGAACTAATGAAAAACTGTTTTTT.

This chain joins TRBV5-1 and TRBJ2-3; D ambiguous. CDR3 length equals 14 residues. The V gene lost 7 bases and the J gene lost 1 base, with 13 bases spanning the gap. CDR1 and CDR2 (germline): SGHRS, YFSETQ. In nucleotides, the CDR3 is TGCGCCAGCTATGACAATTGGGGCACAGATACGCAGTATTTT. Amino acid sequence: CASYDNWGTDTQYF.

This clone was counted a single time. One end of the junction varies from germline; a read error may be responsible. The chain has TRBV2 and TRBJ1-5; maybe TRBD1 (6 bases). The CDR3 has 12 amino acids. CDR1 is SNHLY and CDR2 is FYNNEI in the germline V gene. The CDR3 DNA is TGTGCCAGCAGTGAAAGGCAGGGACAAGGGTATTTT. Protein: CASSERQGQGYF.

This sequence joins TRBV6-5 and TRBJ1-1, with D maybe TRBD1 (5 bases). This CDR3 has 13 residues. In germline, CDR1 is MNHEY, CDR2 SVGAGI. V was pared by 2 bases and J by 1 base, with 5 bases between. The CDR3 loop is CASSYGQNTEAFF. DNA of the CDR3: TGTGCCAGCAGTTACGGACAGAACACTGAAGCTTTCTTT.

V and J are TRBV2 and TRBJ2-1; D is undetermined. This CDR3 is 13 amino acids long. Trimming took 3 bases from V and 4 from J, leaving 7 bases between them. The V gene's germline CDR1 is SNHLY and CDR2 FYNNEI. The CDR3: CASSDYSYNEQFF. The CDR3 DNA reads as TGTGCCAGCAGTGATTACAGTTACAATGAGCAGTTCTTC.

The V gene is TRBV19, the J gene TRBJ1-1; D remains ambiguous. V lost 3 bases to trimming and J lost 0 bases, with 5 bases between them. Germline lookup yields CDR1 LNHDA and CDR2 SQIVND (reference sequence). This CDR3 is built from 13 residues. CDR3 DNA: TGTGCCAGTAGTATGTCCGTGAACACTGAAGCTTTCTTT. It codes for CASSMSVNTEAFF. Complete variable domain (other parts from reference TRBV19 and TRBJ1-1): DGGITQSPKYLFRKEGQNVTLSCEQNLNHDAMYWYRQDPGQGLRLIYYSQIVNDFQKGDIAEGYSVSREKKESFPLTVTSAQKNPTAFYLCASSMSVNTEAFFGQGTRLTVV.

The V and J genes are TRBV28 and TRBJ1-1; D possibly corresponds to TRBD1 (5 bases). CDR1 is MDHEN and CDR2 is SYDVKM in the germline V gene. V lost 6 bases and J 1 base, leaving 15 bases between the germline ends. The CDR3 has 15 residues. For the CDR3, the DNA is TGTGCCAGCAGGCGGGGGGGATACCAGAACACTGAAGCTTTCTTT. Residues: CASRRGGYQNTEAFF.

The chain has TRBV14 and TRBJ2-5, with TRBD2 matching 9 bases. TRBJ2-7 matches the DNA end more closely, so the J call is doubtful. Germline assignment: CDR1 SGHDN and CDR2 FVKESK. The CDR3 sequence is 14 residues long. CDR3 sequence (DNA): TGTGCCAGCAGCCGTTGGAGCGGGGGGTTCGAGCAGTACTTC. It translates to CASSRWSGGFEQYF.

The rearrangement joins TRBV18 to TRBJ1-5; 9 bases line up with TRBD1. Trimming removed 3 bases from V and 6 bases from J; junction bases left unmatched: 3. The CDR3 sequence is 14 residues long. CDR1 and CDR2 (germline): KGHSH, LQKENI. The DNA for the CDR3 is TGTGCCAGCTCACCGGACAGGGGCGGTCAGCCCCAGCATTTT. This codes for CASSPDRGGQPQHF.

The rearrangement joins TRBV4-1 to TRBJ1-4; weak D call: TRBD1 (6 bases). V was clipped by 5 bases and J by 7 bases, with 11 bases between them. The length of the CDR3 is 13 residues. Germline V CDR1 and CDR2: MGHRA, YSYEKL. The CDR3 protein is CASSRTETEKLFF. The CDR3 DNA is TGCGCCAGCAGCAGGACAGAAACTGAAAAACTGTTTTTT.